The 8 T cell receptor beta chains presented below share a single source sample, sequenced in a study of breast tumors, draining lymph nodes, adjacent tissues. The lymph nodes were axillary draining lymph nodes from breast cancer patients. TCRdb recomputed calls from the multiplex PCR reads with MiXCR, one row per CDR3 protein. The sample records 90,000 to 120,000 distinct CDR3 sequences, 21% being singletons. Source material: axillary lymph node tissue. The source is a female donor with breast cancer. Some clones in this sample may be carry-over from other donors' samples.

The V call is TRBV20-1, the J call TRBJ1-5; weak D call: TRBD1 (6 bases). The CDR3 contains 15 residues. From germline, CDR1 is DFQATT and CDR2 SNEGSKA (reference sequence). V lost 4 bases and J lost 0, with 13 bases in between. CDR3 loop: CSATRGAYSNQPQHF. The CDR3 bases are TGCAGTGCTACCCGGGGGGCTTATAGCAATCAGCCCCAGCATTTT.

The gene calls are TRBV27 and TRBJ2-7; TRBD2 is a possible D gene (6 bases). V lost 5 bases, J lost 7 bases, and 21 bases lay in between. In germline, CDR1 is MNHEY, CDR2 SMNVEV (reference sequence). This CDR3 is built from 15 residues. DNA of the CDR3: TGTGCCAGCAGTCCGAGATCTCTAGCGCCGGGAGAGCAGTACTTC. Translated, it gives CASSPRSLAPGEQYF.

Many counts were recorded for this clonotype. V is TRBV29-1 and J is TRBJ2-1; 13 bases align to TRBD2. The CDR3 is 16 amino acids. The V and J ends lost 3 bases and 9 bases, in that order; junction bases with no gene match: 11. Germline V lookup: CDR1 SQVTM, CDR2 ANQGSEA. DNA of the CDR3: TGCAGCGTTGAGTCTACGGGACTAGCGGGATCGGTTGAGCAGTTCTTC. This translates into CSVESTGLAGSVEQFF.

Comment on this clonotype: One base away lies a much larger clone, so this may be a sequencing read error. The DNA of the CDR3 is TGTGCCAGCAGCTTAATAGGGGCTAGCGGAAATGAGCAGTTCTTC. Translating gives CASSLIGASGNEQFF. The chain links TRBV11-1 to TRBJ2-1, with 7 nucleotides matching TRBD2. The germline gives CDR1 SGHAT, CDR2 FQDESV (reference sequence). This CDR3 spans 15 amino acids. V was pared by 2 bases and J by 7 bases, with 8 bases of the junction left unmatched. The full variable domain, completed using reference TRBV11-1 and TRBJ2-1, is EAEVAQSPRYKITEKSQAVAFWCDPISGHATLYWYRQILGQGPELLVQFQDESVVDDSQLPKDRFSAERLKGVDSTLKIQPAELGDSAMYLCASSLIGASGNEQFFGPGTRLTVL.

For this clonotype: It may be a read error: a sequence one base away is much more abundant. CDR3 nucleotides: TGTGCCAGCAGCAGGGAACCGGGCCATACGCAGTGTTTT. This codes for CASSREPGHTQCF. The chain has TRBV5-4 and TRBJ2-3; D not certain. The CDR3 is 13 amino acids. Germline loops: CDR1 SGHNT, CDR2 YYREEE (reference sequence).

This clonotype was observed at least ten times. This chain links TRBV2 with TRBJ2-2, with a possible D match to TRBD2 (5 bases). The CDR3 length is 15 residues. From germline, CDR1 is SNHLY and CDR2 FYNNEI. The V and J ends lost 7 bases and 4 bases respectively, with 16 bases between them. DNA for the CDR3: TGTGCCAGCAAGCCGCGGGCCTTCCCCACCGGGGAGCTGTTTTTT. As protein: CASKPRAFPTGELFF.

Concerning this clonotype: Lacking the conserved final phenylalanine or tryptophan, this CDR3 likely reflects a read error. The genes are TRBV9 and TRBJ2-1; the match to TRBD2 covers 10 bases. Germline CDR1 is SGDLS and CDR2 is YYNGEE. Trimming removed 1 base from V and 7 bases from J; junction bases left unmatched: 5. This CDR3 spans 15 amino acids. CDR3 loop: CASSVRSGGANEQFL. DNA of the CDR3: TGTGCCAGCAGCGTACGCAGCGGGGGGGCAAATGAGCAGTTCCTC.

As for this clonotype: A much larger clone is a single base away; this may be a read error. This CDR3 reads CASSVQGTETHYF. The CDR3 region has the DNA TGTGCCAGCAGCGTTCAGGGAACAGAGACCCACTACTTC. V gene TRBV9 combines with J gene TRBJ2-5; D may be TRBD1 (5 bases). Germline loops: CDR1 SGDLS, CDR2 YYNGEE. CDR3 length equals 13 residues.